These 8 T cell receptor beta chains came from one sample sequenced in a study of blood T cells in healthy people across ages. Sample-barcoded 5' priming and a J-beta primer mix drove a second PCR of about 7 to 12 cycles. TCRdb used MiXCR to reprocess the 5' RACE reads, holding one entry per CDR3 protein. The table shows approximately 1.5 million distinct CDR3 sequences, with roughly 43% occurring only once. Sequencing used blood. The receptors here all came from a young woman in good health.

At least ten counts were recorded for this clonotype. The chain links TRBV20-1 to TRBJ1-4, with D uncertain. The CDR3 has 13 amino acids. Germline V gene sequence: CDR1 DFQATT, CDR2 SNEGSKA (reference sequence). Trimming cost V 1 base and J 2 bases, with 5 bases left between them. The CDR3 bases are TGCAGTGCTAGAGGTGGGACTAATGAAAAACTGTTTTTT. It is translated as CSARGGTNEKLFF.

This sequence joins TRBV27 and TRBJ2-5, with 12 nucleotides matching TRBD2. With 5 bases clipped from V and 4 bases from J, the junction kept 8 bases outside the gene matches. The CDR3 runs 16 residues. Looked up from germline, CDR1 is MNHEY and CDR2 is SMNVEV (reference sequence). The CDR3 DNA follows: TGTGCCAGCAGTGACCGACTAGCGGGAGCCATAGAGACCCAGTACTTC. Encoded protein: CASSDRLAGAIETQYF.

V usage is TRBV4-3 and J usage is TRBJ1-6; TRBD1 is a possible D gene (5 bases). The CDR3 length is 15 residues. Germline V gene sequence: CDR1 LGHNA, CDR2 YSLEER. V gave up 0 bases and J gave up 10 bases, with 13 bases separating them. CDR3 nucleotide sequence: TGCGCCAGCAGCCAAGATCAGGGTAGGGGCTCACCCCTCCACTTT. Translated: CASSQDQGRGSPLHF.

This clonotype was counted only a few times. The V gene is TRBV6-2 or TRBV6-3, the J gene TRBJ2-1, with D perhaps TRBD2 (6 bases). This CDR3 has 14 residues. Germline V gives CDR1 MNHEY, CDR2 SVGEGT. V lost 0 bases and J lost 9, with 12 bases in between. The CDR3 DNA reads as TGTGCCAGCAGTTACTCCGGACTACTGGGTGAGCAGTTCTTC. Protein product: CASSYSGLLGEQFF.

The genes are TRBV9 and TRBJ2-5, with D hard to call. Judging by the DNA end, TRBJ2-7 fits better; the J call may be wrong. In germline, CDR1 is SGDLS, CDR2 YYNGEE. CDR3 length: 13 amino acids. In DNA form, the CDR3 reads TGTGCCAGCAGCGTTTCCCTTGTACACGAGCAGTACTTC. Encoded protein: CASSVSLVHEQYF.

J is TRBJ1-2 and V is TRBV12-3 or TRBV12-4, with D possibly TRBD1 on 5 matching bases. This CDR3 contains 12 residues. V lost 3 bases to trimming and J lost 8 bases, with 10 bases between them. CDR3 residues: CASSFDSKGYTF. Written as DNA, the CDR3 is TGTGCCAGCAGTTTTGACAGTAAAGGCTACACCTTC.

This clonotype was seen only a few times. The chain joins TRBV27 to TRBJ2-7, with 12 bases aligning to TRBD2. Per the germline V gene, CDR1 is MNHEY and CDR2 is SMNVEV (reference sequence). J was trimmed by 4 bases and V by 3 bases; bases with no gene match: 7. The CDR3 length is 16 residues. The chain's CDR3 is CASSFSGLAGSYEQYF. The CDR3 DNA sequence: TGTGCCAGCAGTTTTTCCGGACTAGCGGGATCGTACGAGCAGTACTTC.

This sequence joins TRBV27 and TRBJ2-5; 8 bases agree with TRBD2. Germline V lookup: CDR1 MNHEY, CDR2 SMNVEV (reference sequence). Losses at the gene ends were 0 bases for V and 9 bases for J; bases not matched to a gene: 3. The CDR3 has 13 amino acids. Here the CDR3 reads CASSLSPRGAQYF. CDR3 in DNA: TGTGCCAGCAGTTTATCGCCGCGGGGGGCCCAGTACTTC.